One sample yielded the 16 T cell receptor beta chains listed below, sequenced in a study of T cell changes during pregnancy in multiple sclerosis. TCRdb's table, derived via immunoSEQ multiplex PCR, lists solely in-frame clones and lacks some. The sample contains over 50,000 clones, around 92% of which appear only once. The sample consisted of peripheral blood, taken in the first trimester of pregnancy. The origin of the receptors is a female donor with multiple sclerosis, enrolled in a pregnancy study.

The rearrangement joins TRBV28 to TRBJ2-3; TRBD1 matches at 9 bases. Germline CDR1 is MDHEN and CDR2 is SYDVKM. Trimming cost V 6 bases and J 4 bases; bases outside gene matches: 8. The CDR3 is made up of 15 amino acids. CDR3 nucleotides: TGTGCCAGCAGCCCGGGACAGGGTTATGCAGATACGCAGTATTTT. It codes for CASSPGQGYADTQYF.

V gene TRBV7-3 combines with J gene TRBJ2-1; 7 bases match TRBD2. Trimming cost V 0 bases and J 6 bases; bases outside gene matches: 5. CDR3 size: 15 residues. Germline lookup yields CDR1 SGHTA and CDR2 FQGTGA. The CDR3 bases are TGTGCCAGCAGCTTAACGCGGGAGACCCTCAATGAGCAGTTCTTC. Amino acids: CASSLTRETLNEQFF.

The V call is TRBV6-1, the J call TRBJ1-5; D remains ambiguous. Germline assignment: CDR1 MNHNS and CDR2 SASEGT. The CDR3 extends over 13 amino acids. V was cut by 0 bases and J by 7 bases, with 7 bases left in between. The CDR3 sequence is CASSEALRQPQHF. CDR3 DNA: TGTGCCAGCAGTGAAGCTCTTCGGCAGCCCCAGCATTTT.

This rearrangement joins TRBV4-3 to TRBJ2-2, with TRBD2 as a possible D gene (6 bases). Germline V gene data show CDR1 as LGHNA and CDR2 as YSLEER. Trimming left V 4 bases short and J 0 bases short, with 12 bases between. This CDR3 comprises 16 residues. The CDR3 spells CASSPRAGPNTGELFF. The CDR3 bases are TGCGCCAGCAGCCCCCGAGCGGGCCCGAACACCGGGGAGCTGTTTTTT.

CDR3 sequence: CATSPISGLANPSYTGELFF. The CDR3 DNA follows: TGTGCCACCAGCCCTATTTCGGGACTAGCGAACCCATCTTACACCGGGGAGCTGTTTTTT. The genes are TRBV15 and TRBJ2-2, with 10 bases matching TRBD2. The CDR3 has 20 residues. Germline V CDR1 and CDR2: LNHNV, YYDKDF (reference sequence). The ends lost 5 bases at V and 3 bases at J; junction bases unmatched: 18.

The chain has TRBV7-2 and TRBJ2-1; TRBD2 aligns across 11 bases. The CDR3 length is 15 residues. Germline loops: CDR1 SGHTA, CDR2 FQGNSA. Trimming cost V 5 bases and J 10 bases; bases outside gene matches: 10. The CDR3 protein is CASSRGNIAGGEQFF. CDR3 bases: TGTGCCAGCAGCCGAGGAAACATAGCGGGAGGGGAGCAGTTCTTC.

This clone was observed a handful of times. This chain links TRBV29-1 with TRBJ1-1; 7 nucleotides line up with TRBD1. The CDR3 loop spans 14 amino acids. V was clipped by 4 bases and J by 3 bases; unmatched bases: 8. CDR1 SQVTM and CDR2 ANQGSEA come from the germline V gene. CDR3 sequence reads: CSVVTRGQYTEAFF. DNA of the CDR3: TGCAGCGTTGTTACGAGGGGACAGTACACTGAAGCTTTCTTT.

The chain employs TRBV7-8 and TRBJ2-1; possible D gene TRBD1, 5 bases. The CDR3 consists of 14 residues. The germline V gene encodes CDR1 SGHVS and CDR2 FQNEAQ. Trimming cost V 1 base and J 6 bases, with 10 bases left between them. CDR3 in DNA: TGTGCCAGCAGCTTAGACCTCACAGGCAATGAGCAGTTCTTC. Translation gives CASSLDLTGNEQFF.

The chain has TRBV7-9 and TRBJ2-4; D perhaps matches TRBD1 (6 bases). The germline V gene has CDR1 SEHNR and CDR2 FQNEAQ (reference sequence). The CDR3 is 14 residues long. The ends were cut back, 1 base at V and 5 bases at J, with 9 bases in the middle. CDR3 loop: CASSLGQVENIQYF. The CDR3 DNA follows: TGTGCCAGCAGCTTAGGACAGGTAGAAAACATTCAGTACTTC.

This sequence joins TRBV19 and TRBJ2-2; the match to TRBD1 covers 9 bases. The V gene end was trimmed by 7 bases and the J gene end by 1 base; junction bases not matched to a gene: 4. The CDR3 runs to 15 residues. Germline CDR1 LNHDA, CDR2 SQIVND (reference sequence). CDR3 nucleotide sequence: TGTGCCAGTATTACAGGGGGCCAGAACACCGGGGAGCTGTTTTTT. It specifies CASITGGQNTGELFF. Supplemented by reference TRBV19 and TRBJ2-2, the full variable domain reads DGGITQSPKYLFRKEGQNVTLSCEQNLNHDAMYWYRQDPGQGLRLIYYSQIVNDFQKGDIAEGYSVSREKKESFPLTVTSAQKNPTAFYLCASITGGQNTGELFFGEGSRLTVL.

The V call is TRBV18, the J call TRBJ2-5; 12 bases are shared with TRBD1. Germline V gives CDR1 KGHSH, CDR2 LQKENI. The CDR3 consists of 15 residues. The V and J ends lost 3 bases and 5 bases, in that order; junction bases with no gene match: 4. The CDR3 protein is CASSPGQGAGETQYF. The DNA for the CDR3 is TGTGCCAGCTCACCGGGACAGGGGGCTGGGGAGACCCAGTACTTC.

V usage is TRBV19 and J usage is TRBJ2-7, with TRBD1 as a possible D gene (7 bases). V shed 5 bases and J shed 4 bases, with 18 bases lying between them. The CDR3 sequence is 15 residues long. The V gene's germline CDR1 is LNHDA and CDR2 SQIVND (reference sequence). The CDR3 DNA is TGTGCCAGTAGTCCGAGGGAGGACAGGACATACGAGCAGTACTTC. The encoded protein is CASSPREDRTYEQYF.

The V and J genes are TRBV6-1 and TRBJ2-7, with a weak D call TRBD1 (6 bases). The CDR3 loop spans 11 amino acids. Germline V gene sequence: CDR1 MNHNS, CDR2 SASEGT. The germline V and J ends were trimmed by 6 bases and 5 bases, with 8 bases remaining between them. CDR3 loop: CASSRGHEQYF. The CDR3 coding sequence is TGTGCCAGCAGCAGGGGCCACGAGCAGTACTTC.

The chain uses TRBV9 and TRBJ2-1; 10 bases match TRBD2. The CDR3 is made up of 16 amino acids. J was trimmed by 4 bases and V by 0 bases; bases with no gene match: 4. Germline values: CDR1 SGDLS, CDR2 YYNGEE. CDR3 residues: CASSVGLAGPYNEQFF. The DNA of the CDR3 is TGTGCCAGCAGCGTAGGACTAGCGGGCCCATACAATGAGCAGTTCTTC.

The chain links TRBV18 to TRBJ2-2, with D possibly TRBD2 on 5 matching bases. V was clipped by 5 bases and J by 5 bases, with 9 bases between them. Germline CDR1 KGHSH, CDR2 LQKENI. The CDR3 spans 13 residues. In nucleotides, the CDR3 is TGTGCCAGCTCAACACTAGAGACCGGGGAGCTGTTTTTT. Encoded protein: CASSTLETGELFF.

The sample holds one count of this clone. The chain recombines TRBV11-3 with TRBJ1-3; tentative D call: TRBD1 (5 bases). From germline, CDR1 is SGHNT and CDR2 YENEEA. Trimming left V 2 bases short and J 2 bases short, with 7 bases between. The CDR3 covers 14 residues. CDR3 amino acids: CASSLRGTGNTIYF. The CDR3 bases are TGTGCCAGCAGCTTAAGGGGAACTGGAAACACCATATATTTT.